This T cell receptor beta chain was sequenced in a study of human T cells and chemical hapten exposure. Overall study context: Alopecia universalis, totalis or areata was present in patients who were mostly female.

This clonotype was found a few times. Its specificity is unknown. Library construction involved attaching unique molecular identifiers to individual cDNA molecules, which allowed quantitative, reproducible TCR counting. TCRdb itself ran the RACE reads through MiXCR, one entry per CDR3 protein. Of approximately 34,000 distinct CDR3 sequences listed, around 6.4% are singletons. Study results and caveats: Expanded TCR counts at PT1 went up together with patch test score, a positive correlation.

The time point: patch test 1, 2 weeks after DPC sensitization. Specified treatment: therapeutic diphenylcyclopropenone sensitization with weekly scalp DPC. Whole blood, unfractionated, served as the material for total RNA extraction. People who gave samples had alopecia, were 18 to 70 years old, and were suitable for DPC. The V segment lost 5 bases and the J segment 4 bases; nucleotides outside the gene matches: 9. The CDR3 totals 17 residues. From germline, CDR1 is MNHNY and CDR2 SVGAGI (reference sequence). The material sequenced was whole blood, taken in connection with sensitization to the hapten diphenylcyclopropenone (DPC). V usage is TRBV6-6 and J usage is TRBJ1-6; TRBD1 matches 9 bases. The source of this sequence is a woman in her 30s with alopecia areata. Some clones in this sample may be carry-over from other donors' samples. The CDR3 is CASSDNPGTGYNSPLHF. The CDR3, as DNA: TGTGCCAGCAGTGATAACCCCGGGACAGGGTATAATTCACCCCTCCACTTT.